The entry that follows covers one TCR beta chain sequence. The sample belongs to a study of control samples from healthy donors and cancer patients. Clones were read by immunoSEQ multiplex PCR, and TCRdb kept only the in-frame ones, dropping some. Of about 270,000 clones listed, over 75% were seen once; the top ten hold less than 15%. Sequencing was performed on PBMCs. This clonotype originated in an older woman with lung cancer.

As DNA, the CDR3 is TGTGCCAGTAGTACCAGCGGGAACTCCTACGAGCAGTACTTC. Encoded protein: CASSTSGNSYEQYF. The chain recombines TRBV19 with TRBJ2-7; 7 nucleotides agree with TRBD2. V gave up 4 bases and J gave up 0 bases; unmatched junction bases: 3. This CDR3 is 14 amino acids long. From germline, CDR1 is LNHDA and CDR2 SQIVND (reference sequence).